This T cell receptor beta chain was captured by sequencing in a study of T-cell reconstitution after alpha-beta-depleted transplantation in children. Unique molecular identifiers were incorporated into the prepared TCRbeta library. One entry per CDR3 protein results from TCRdb running MiXCR on the PCR reads. The sample yields about 980,000 distinct CDR3 sequences, about 29% seen once. V was clipped by 0 bases and J by 4 bases, with 13 bases between them. The CDR3 extends over 16 amino acids. The V gene's germline CDR1 is MNHEY and CDR2 SVGAGI. The sample in question was PBMCs, mostly from graft donor cells, obtained 360 days after TCRalphabeta/CD19-depleted stem cell transplant. This TCR derives from a boy under two years old who had a stem cell transplant for SCID, so the T cells may come from the graft donor. The chain uses TRBV6-5 and TRBJ1-3; no clear D gene. This CDR3 is CASSYSKGTGGNTIYF. The CDR3 DNA follows: TGTGCCAGCAGTTACTCAAAGGGTACGGGCGGAAACACCATATATTTT.